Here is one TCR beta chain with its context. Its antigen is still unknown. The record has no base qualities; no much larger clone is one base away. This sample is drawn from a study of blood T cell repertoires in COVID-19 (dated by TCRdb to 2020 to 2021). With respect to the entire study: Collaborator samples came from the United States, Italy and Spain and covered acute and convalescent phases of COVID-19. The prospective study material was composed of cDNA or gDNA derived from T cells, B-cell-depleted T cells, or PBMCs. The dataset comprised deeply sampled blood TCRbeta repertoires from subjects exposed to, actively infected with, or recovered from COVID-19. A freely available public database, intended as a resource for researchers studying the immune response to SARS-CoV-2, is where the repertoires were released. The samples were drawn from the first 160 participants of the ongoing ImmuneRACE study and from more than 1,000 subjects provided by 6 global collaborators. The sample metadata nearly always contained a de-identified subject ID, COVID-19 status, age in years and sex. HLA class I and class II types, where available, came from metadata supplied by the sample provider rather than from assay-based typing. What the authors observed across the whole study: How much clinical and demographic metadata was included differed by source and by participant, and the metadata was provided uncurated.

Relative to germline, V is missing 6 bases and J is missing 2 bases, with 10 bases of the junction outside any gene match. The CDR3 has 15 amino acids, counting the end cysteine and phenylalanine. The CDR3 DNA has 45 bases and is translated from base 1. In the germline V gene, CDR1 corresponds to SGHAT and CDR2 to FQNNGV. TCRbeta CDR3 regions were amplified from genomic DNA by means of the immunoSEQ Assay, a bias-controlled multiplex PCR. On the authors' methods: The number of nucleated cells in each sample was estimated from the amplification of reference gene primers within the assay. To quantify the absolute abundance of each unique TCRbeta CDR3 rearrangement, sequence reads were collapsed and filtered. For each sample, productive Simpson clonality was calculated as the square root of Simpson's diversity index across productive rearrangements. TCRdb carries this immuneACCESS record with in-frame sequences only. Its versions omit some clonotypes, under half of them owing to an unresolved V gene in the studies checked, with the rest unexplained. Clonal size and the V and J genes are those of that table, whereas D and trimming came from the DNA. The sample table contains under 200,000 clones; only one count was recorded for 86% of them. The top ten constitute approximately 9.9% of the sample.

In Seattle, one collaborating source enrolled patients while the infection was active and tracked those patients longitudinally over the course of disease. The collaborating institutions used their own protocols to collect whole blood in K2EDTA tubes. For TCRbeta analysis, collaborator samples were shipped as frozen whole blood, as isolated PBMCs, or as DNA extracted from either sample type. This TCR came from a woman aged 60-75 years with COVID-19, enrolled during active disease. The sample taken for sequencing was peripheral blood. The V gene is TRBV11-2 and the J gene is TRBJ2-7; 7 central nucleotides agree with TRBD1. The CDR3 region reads CASRRTDRAPYEQYF. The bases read TGTGCCAGCAGGAGGACCGACAGGGCCCCCTACGAGCAGTACTTC.